The 23 T cell receptor beta chains below were found in one sample sequenced in a study of blood T cell repertoires in COVID-19. Clones were read by immunoSEQ multiplex PCR, and TCRdb kept only the in-frame ones, dropping some. The sample lists 250,000 to 300,000 clones; more than 80% were seen once. Specimen: peripheral blood. These receptors originate from a middle-aged woman with acute or convalescent COVID-19.

The chain has TRBV14 and TRBJ2-5; perhaps TRBD1 as D (5 bases). The CDR3 has 17 amino acids. V shed 4 bases and J shed 4 bases, with 22 bases lying between them. CDR1 is SGHDN and CDR2 is FVKESK in the germline V gene. CDR3 residues: CASSPRTQGVMVETQYF. CDR3 nucleotides: TGTGCCAGCAGCCCGCGAACCCAAGGGGTGATGGTAGAGACCCAGTACTTC.

Turning to this clone: The same CDR3 is also encoded by other DNA sequences in this sample. Written as DNA, the CDR3 is TGCGCCAGCAGCCTGGACAGTTATAGCAATCAGCCCCAGCATTTT. Its translation: CASSLDSYSNQPQHF. This chain joins TRBV5-1 and TRBJ1-5; tentatively, D is TRBD1 (6 bases). Trimming shortened V by 4 bases and J by 0 bases, and 11 bases separated the two germline ends. Germline V gene data show CDR1 as SGHRS and CDR2 as YFSETQ. The CDR3 contains 15 residues.

The chain is built from TRBV21-1 and TRBJ2-2; the table's D gene call, TRBD2, was not cross checked with the DNA. TRBV21-1 is a pseudogene locus. The CDR3 is made up of 17 amino acids. CDR3 bases: TGTGCCAGCAGCAAAGTTGGAGGGGAAGGGAACACCGGGGAGCTGTTTTTT. It is translated as CASSKVGGEGNTGELFF.

This chain connects TRBV30 to TRBJ1-4; unclear D gene. Trimming pared 0 bases from V and 7 bases from J, leaving 9 bases between. This CDR3 has 13 residues. Germline V gives CDR1 GTSNPN, CDR2 SVGIG (reference sequence). CDR3 sequence: CAWSVGGIEKLFF. CDR3 in DNA: TGTGCCTGGAGTGTTGGAGGCATTGAAAAACTGTTTTTT.

This clone was observed a single time. Other DNA sequences from this sample encode an identical CDR3 as well. This chain uses TRBV12-3 or TRBV12-4 with TRBJ1-1; D is uncertain. The CDR3 loop spans 13 amino acids. Trimming pared 3 bases from V and 0 bases from J, leaving 5 bases between. CDR3 DNA sequence: TGTGCCAGCAGTTTCCGGTTGAACACTGAAGCTTTCTTT. Translation gives CASSFRLNTEAFF.

The chain has TRBV29-1 and TRBJ1-1; D perhaps matches TRBD1 (6 bases). The CDR3 consists of 13 residues. The V gene's germline CDR1 is SQVTM and CDR2 ANQGSEA. V dropped 7 bases and J dropped 5 bases, with 17 bases sitting between them. The CDR3 DNA reads TGCAGCGGGACCCAGGGGAGAGAGACTGAAGCTTTCTTT. Amino acid sequence: CSGTQGRETEAFF.

The rearrangement joins TRBV4-1 to TRBJ2-3; no definite D call. The CDR3 is 13 amino acids. Trimming cost V 4 bases and J 2 bases, with 7 bases left between them. CDR1 is MGHRA and CDR2 is YSYEKL in the germline V gene. CDR3 nucleotide sequence: TGCGCCAGCAGCCTATCACTCACAGATACGCAGTATTTT. Encoded protein: CASSLSLTDTQYF.

This chain uses TRBV9 with TRBJ1-2; 8 positions agree with TRBD1. V dropped 2 bases and J dropped 3; count of bases not matched to a gene: 6. Germline CDR1 and CDR2: SGDLS and YYNGEE. The CDR3 has 15 residues. In DNA form, the CDR3 reads TGTGCCAGCAGCGTCGGACAGGGTGAGGACTATGGCTACACCTTC. Encoded protein: CASSVGQGEDYGYTF.

The J gene is TRBJ1-2, the V gene TRBV12-3 or TRBV12-4, with 7 nucleotides matching TRBD1. The CDR3 spans 13 residues. The junction had 9 bases not matched to a gene; V was cut back by 6 bases and J by 8 bases. CDR3 residues: CASSPTGVSGYTF. CDR3 nucleotides: TGTGCCAGCAGCCCTACAGGGGTGAGCGGCTACACCTTC.

The chain has TRBV2 and TRBJ1-5; D may be TRBD1 (6 bases). From germline, CDR1 is SNHLY and CDR2 FYNNEI. The CDR3 runs 14 residues. V was clipped by 2 bases and J by 7 bases, with 12 bases between them. The CDR3 reads CASSESTGRQPQHF. CDR3 DNA: TGTGCCAGCAGTGAATCAACAGGGCGACAGCCCCAGCATTTT.

This chain joins TRBV11-3 and TRBJ2-1, with 10 bases that match TRBD2. Trimming took 4 bases from V and 9 from J; bases not matched to a gene: 9. The CDR3 runs to 15 residues. The V gene's germline CDR1 is SGHNT and CDR2 YENEEA. In DNA, the CDR3 is TGTGCCAGCAGCTCCCCTCGGGTAGCGGGGGGTGAGCAGTTCTTC. It specifies CASSSPRVAGGEQFF. Variable domain in full (rest from reference TRBV11-3 and TRBJ2-1): EAGVVQSPRYKIIEKKQPVAFWCNPISGHNTLYWYLQNLGQGPELLIRYENEEAVDDSQLPKDRFSAERLKGVDSTLKIQPAELGDSAVYLCASSSPRVAGGEQFFGPGTRLTVL.

The V call is TRBV5-1, the J call TRBJ1-5; 7 nucleotides match TRBD1. The ends lost 0 bases at V and 1 base at J; junction bases unmatched: 1. The V gene's germline CDR1 is SGHRS and CDR2 YFSETQ. This CDR3 has 15 amino acids. The CDR3, as DNA: TGCGCCAGCAGCTTGGGGGACAGAAGCAATCAGCCCCAGCATTTT. Encoded protein: CASSLGDRSNQPQHF.

This chain connects TRBV2 to TRBJ1-2; D gene unclear. The CDR3 loop spans 14 amino acids. Per the germline V gene, CDR1 is SNHLY and CDR2 is FYNNEI. The V end lost 4 bases, the J end lost 8 bases, and 17 bases lay between the germline ends. The CDR3 nucleotides read TGTGCCAGCAGTGTAAGGGTCGGGTCGGGAGGCTACACCTTC. This gives the protein CASSVRVGSGGYTF.

The chain uses TRBV6-5 and TRBJ1-1; D is possibly TRBD1 (6 bases). CDR1 is MNHEY and CDR2 is SVGAGI in the germline V gene. Trimming pared 3 bases from V and 1 base from J, leaving 15 bases between. CDR3 length: 16 amino acids. Written as DNA, the CDR3 is TGTGCCAGCAGTTATAGTAGGGTGGGGGCGAACACTGAAGCTTTCTTT. Protein: CASSYSRVGANTEAFF.

The chain has TRBV7-3 and TRBJ1-1; 8 nucleotides align to TRBD1. The CDR3 totals 15 residues. Per the germline V gene, CDR1 is SGHTA and CDR2 is FQGTGA. Trimming cost V 0 bases and J 4 bases; bases outside gene matches: 4. The CDR3 here is CASSLTFTGGTEAFF. The DNA for the CDR3 is TGTGCCAGCAGCTTAACGTTCACAGGGGGCACTGAAGCTTTCTTT.

The J gene is TRBJ2-1, the V gene TRBV25-1; the D gene is possibly TRBD1 (6 bases). Trimming took off 1 base at V and 0 bases at J, with 16 bases between the two ends. Germline assignment: CDR1 MGHDK and CDR2 SYGVNS. The CDR3 loop spans 18 amino acids. CDR3 amino acids: CASSELLTGRVSYNEQFF. The CDR3 DNA is TGTGCCAGCAGTGAATTATTGACAGGCCGGGTCTCCTACAATGAGCAGTTCTTC.

The chain carries TRBV9 and TRBJ1-5, with 9 bases aligning to TRBD1. The length of the CDR3 is 15 residues. Germline V gene lookup returns CDR1 SGDLS and CDR2 YYNGEE. The junction had 1 base not matched to a gene; V was cut back by 3 bases and J by 0 bases. The CDR3 here is CASSAQGASNQPQHF. The CDR3 coding sequence is TGTGCCAGCAGCGCACAGGGGGCTAGCAATCAGCCCCAGCATTTT.

This clone has just one count. CDR3 loop: CASSPWGQSQETQYF. The CDR3 nucleotides are TGTGCCAGCAGCCCATGGGGACAGTCCCAAGAGACCCAGTACTTC. The V and J genes are TRBV7-8 and TRBJ2-5, with 7 bases aligning to TRBD1. The germline V gene encodes CDR1 SGHVS and CDR2 FQNEAQ. The CDR3 has 15 amino acids. The V gene end was trimmed by 5 bases and the J gene end by 1 base; junction bases not matched to a gene: 7.

The CDR3 nucleotides are TGTGCCAGCAGTGACGGGACAGCTTCTAACTATGGCTACACCTTC. It is translated as CASSDGTASNYGYTF. V usage is TRBV2 and J usage is TRBJ1-2, with TRBD1 matching over 7 bases. Per germline, CDR1 SNHLY and CDR2 FYNNEI. V dropped 3 bases and J dropped 0; count of bases not matched to a gene: 4. This CDR3 contains 15 residues.

This chain connects TRBV2 to TRBJ1-5; D remains unclear. Per the germline V gene, CDR1 is SNHLY and CDR2 is FYNNEI. V shed 1 base and J shed 5 bases, with 9 bases lying between them. The CDR3 spans 14 residues. Written as DNA, the CDR3 is TGTGCCAGCAGTGAAGAACAGCCCTATCAGCCCCAGCATTTT. Protein sequence: CASSEEQPYQPQHF.

V is TRBV12-1 and J is TRBJ2-7; the tabulated D call, TRBD2, remains unverified against the DNA. TRBV12-1 is a listed pseudogene. There are 13 residues in the CDR3. The CDR3 region is CASSWWTASEQYV. CDR3 DNA: TGTGCCAGCAGCTGGTGGACTGCAAGCGAGCAGTACGTC.

This chain joins TRBV12-5 and TRBJ2-5; 8 bases are a match to TRBD1. Losses at the gene ends were 1 base for V and 4 bases for J; bases not matched to a gene: 8. Per germline, CDR1 LGHNT and CDR2 FRNRAP. CDR3 length equals 16 residues. The CDR3 DNA reads as TGTGCTAGTGGTTTGGCATGGGACAGGAGTGGAGAGACCCAGTACTTC. It translates to CASGLAWDRSGETQYF.

The chain recombines TRBV15 with TRBJ2-1, with TRBD1 matching 9 bases. Unmatched junction bases numbered 11, after V lost 7 bases and J lost 7 bases. CDR3 length: 15 amino acids. Germline V gene sequence: CDR1 LNHNV, CDR2 YYDKDF (reference sequence). The CDR3: CATTTDRGRGNEQFF. The CDR3 region has the DNA TGTGCCACCACAACGGACAGGGGCAGGGGGAATGAGCAGTTCTTC. The full variable domain, rest sourced from reference TRBV15 and TRBJ2-1, is DAMVIQNPRYQVTQFGKPVTLSCSQTLNHNVMYWYQQKSSQAPKLLFHYYDKDFNNEADTPDNFQSRRPNTSFCFLDIRSPGLGDTAMYLCATTTDRGRGNEQFFGPGTRLTVL.